The sequence of this T cell receptor (beta chain) was determined in a study of T cell responses to AZD1222 COVID-19 vaccine. General study points: Among vaccine-associated CD4 TCRs, coverage spanned spike, with dominance at 160-218 and 743-854.

Remarks on this clone: The antigen is not known.

Repertoires were generated with immunoSEQ multiplex PCR, while TCRdb's copy carries only in-frame clones and drops some. Of some 150,000 clones in the sample, more than 90% were seen once. The TCR was taken from an adult in good health. The source was peripheral blood, collected on day 0 of AZD1222 vaccination.

The CDR3 bases are TGTGCCAGCAGTGAGGAACTAACCGGGACAGGGAGAATTCAGCCCCAGCATTTT. Translation gives CASSEELTGTGRIQPQHF. This chain connects TRBV2 to TRBJ1-5, with 9 bases aligning to TRBD1. There are 18 residues in the CDR3. Germline CDR1 SNHLY, CDR2 FYNNEI. V trimming: 3 bases; J trimming: 6 bases; junction bases outside the gene matches: 15.